A selection of T cell receptor beta chains follows, all from one sample in a study of blood T cell repertoires in COVID-19. Data came from immunoSEQ multiplex PCR; TCRdb stores just in-frame clones and leaves some out. This sample carries 260,000 or so clones, roughly 87% of them seen once, and the ten largest clones take approximately 0.7%. Sequencing used peripheral blood. Receptors originate from a human donor in a cohort sampled during active COVID-19. Each CDR3 is given without its conserved first and last residue. The order of the fields is clone size, V gene, CDR3 protein. Clone size appears in some rows only: once, few, many, or a class for an expanded clone.

size: -; V: TRBV21-1; CDR3: ASSFQGGSGSYEQY
size: once; V: TRBV5-4; CDR3: ASSFPDRENTGELF
size: -; V: TRBV10-3; CDR3: ATLEEDRVYGYT
size: -; V: TRBV7-8; CDR3: ASSLVARGSTDTQY
size: -; V: TRBV30; CDR3: AWSGQGSYQPQH
size: -; V: TRBV6-6; CDR3: ASSYYLGGRDTEAF
size: once; V: TRBV30; CDR3: AWRRRGGSAEQF
size: -; V: TRBV6-5; CDR3: ASSRRTVGSPLH
size: -; V: TRBV6-4; CDR3: ASSDRGSQLDTQY
size: -; V: TRBV19; CDR3: ASSPRGDRAFVQY
size: -; V: TRBV6-2/TRBV6-3; CDR3: ASSYSQRGGQPQH
size: -; V: TRBV24-1; CDR3: ATRAPGGLQNEQF
size: -; V: TRBV9; CDR3: ASSVAPLYEQY
size: -; V: TRBV3-1/TRBV3-2; CDR3: ASSQVVRAGTQY
size: -; V: TRBV6-2/TRBV6-3; CDR3: ASSWLRGQGYNEQF
size: -; V: TRBV5-1; CDR3: ASSLLQGSTNEKLF
size: -; V: TRBV18; CDR3: ASSPGTGEGSQY
size: -; V: TRBV5-4; CDR3: ASSSHRGGKTGANVLT
size: -; V: TRBV4-2; CDR3: ASSPAGHLGYNEQF
size: -; V: TRBV7-3; CDR3: ASSLTPRLAGEGGELF
size: -; V: TRBV7-9; CDR3: ASSLAQGSGLHNEQF
size: -; V: TRBV7-8; CDR3: ASSFGPAGRSYEQY
size: -; V: TRBV10-3; CDR3: AVGGGTEAF
size: -; V: TRBV28; CDR3: ASSLERTGLLSYEQY
size: -; V: TRBV5-1; CDR3: ASNDRDTEAF
size: once; V: TRBV29-1; CDR3: SAQTGARSTEAF
size: once; V: TRBV24-1; CDR3: ATSDVGQGSYEQY
size: -; V: TRBV19; CDR3: AGGIGYGYT
size: -; V: TRBV5-1; CDR3: ASSLEVGRNSPLH
size: -; V: TRBV10-1; CDR3: ASSELRLDKNIQY
size: -; V: TRBV6-2/TRBV6-3; CDR3: ASSSPGSGQPQH
size: -; V: TRBV19; CDR3: ASSIVQEHSNQPQH
size: -; V: TRBV7-4; CDR3: ASSLNLLPGGSEKLF
size: -; V: TRBV25-1; CDR3: ASGRGGTQSYEQY
size: -; V: TRBV30; CDR3: AWIRTGNTEAF
size: -; V: TRBV3-1/TRBV3-2; CDR3: ASSRLIAGHGYT
size: -; V: TRBV11-2; CDR3: ASSLFGRAYYEQY
size: -; V: TRBV6-5; CDR3: ASGRAGSEAF
size: -; V: TRBV23-1; CDR3: ASSQFPGQGTYEQY
size: few; V: TRBV24-1; CDR3: ATSDTHTQY
size: -; V: TRBV5-5; CDR3: ASSLVSGSSYEQY
size: -; V: TRBV3-1/TRBV3-2; CDR3: ASSPTPGAPGNTIY
size: -; V: TRBV4-3; CDR3: ASSQDKNTEAF
size: -; V: TRBV6-6; CDR3: ASSSPGQGNYGYT
size: -; V: TRBV2; CDR3: ASSFFNPTGGFTDTQY
size: -; V: TRBV6-5; CDR3: ASSYGGNGYT
size: -; V: TRBV6-5; CDR3: ASSATSGRKETQY
size: once; V: TRBV7-2; CDR3: ASSFSSSSYEQY
size: -; V: TRBV28; CDR3: ASSFPGTSNTEAF
size: -; V: TRBV10-3; CDR3: AISGQRSYEQY
size: -; V: TRBV3-1/TRBV3-2; CDR3: ASSQSGVQGPEAF
size: -; V: TRBV27; CDR3: ASSLSGHSFYEQY